Each of the 20 T cell receptor beta chains below was sequenced from the same sample in a study of shared T cell receptors in the human thymus. Repertoires were generated with immunoSEQ multiplex PCR, while TCRdb's copy carries only in-frame clones and drops some. The sample includes approximately 730,000 clones, approximately 85% of them seen just once. A further study also used this sample, focusing on human thymus T cells.

The material sequenced was thymocytes. All receptors derive from a girl under three years old with a congenital heart defect.

This rearrangement joins TRBV7-6 to TRBJ2-5; weak D call: TRBD2 (7 bases). The CDR3 has 19 amino acids. Germline-derived CDR1 and CDR2 are SGHVS and FNYEAQ. With 3 bases removed from V and 5 bases from J, the gap between germline ends came to 28 bases. DNA for the CDR3: TGTGCCAGCAGCTTCCATGACCCGAGGGGGGGAGGCGGATGGGAGACCCAGTACTTC. Amino acid sequence: CASSFHDPRGGGGWETQYF.

The rearrangement uses TRBV28 and TRBJ1-4, with D unclear. This CDR3 spans 13 amino acids. Germline V gene lookup returns CDR1 MDHEN and CDR2 SYDVKM. V was clipped by 5 bases and J by 7 bases, with 11 bases between them. CDR3 loop: CASSPSAGEKLFF. As DNA, the CDR3 is TGTGCCAGCAGTCCCTCTGCCGGTGAAAAACTGTTTTTT.

The chain couples TRBV4-1 to TRBJ1-1; D may be TRBD1 (5 bases). Germline CDR1 reads MGHRA; CDR2 reads YSYEKL. Trimming took 9 bases from V and 0 from J, leaving 20 bases between them. This CDR3 spans 16 amino acids. CDR3 region: CASHGTYEDLNTEAFF. CDR3 DNA: TGCGCCAGTCACGGGACTTACGAGGATTTGAACACTGAAGCTTTCTTT.

The chain is built from TRBV6-5 and TRBJ1-1, with D maybe TRBD1 (5 bases). With 8 bases removed from V and 5 bases from J, the gap between germline ends came to 12 bases. From germline, CDR1 is MNHEY and CDR2 SVGAGI. CDR3 length equals 12 residues. The CDR3 loop reads CASGNRRTEAFF. For the CDR3, the DNA is TGTGCCAGCGGCAACAGGCGGACTGAAGCTTTCTTT.

The chain combines TRBV4-1 with TRBJ2-5; possible D gene TRBD2, 7 bases. The CDR3 is 14 residues long. V lost 0 bases, J lost 6 bases, and 11 bases lay in between. CDR1 is MGHRA and CDR2 is YSYEKL in the germline V gene. The CDR3 protein is CASSQDRGAKTQYF. The CDR3 DNA reads as TGCGCCAGCAGCCAAGACCGGGGGGCGAAGACCCAGTACTTC.

This clone appeared a few times. This chain connects TRBV27 to TRBJ2-2, with D uncertain. CDR1 is MNHEY and CDR2 is SMNVEV in the germline V gene (reference sequence). CDR3 length: 12 residues. V was shortened by 7 bases and J by 7 bases, with 10 bases between the two germline ends. The CDR3 region has the DNA TGTGCCAGCATCTCTAGGCACGGGGAGCTGTTTTTT. As protein: CASISRHGELFF.

The V gene is TRBV9, the J gene TRBJ2-1, with D possibly being TRBD1 (6 bases). Looked up from germline, CDR1 is SGDLS and CDR2 is YYNGEE. The CDR3 contains 15 residues. The V gene lost 2 bases and the J gene lost 5 bases, with 14 bases spanning the gap. The CDR3 here is CASSVHQGMHNEQFF. CDR3 nucleotides: TGTGCCAGCAGCGTTCACCAGGGGATGCACAATGAGCAGTTCTTC.

This clone has only a few counts. The chain links TRBV27 to TRBJ1-1; D is unclear. V shed 6 bases and J shed 4 bases, with 24 bases lying between them. CDR3 size: 17 residues. Germline-derived CDR1 and CDR2 are MNHEY and SMNVEV (reference sequence). The CDR3 here is CASSPREPKNWGTEAFF. CDR3 bases: TGTGCCAGCAGCCCCCGGGAACCTAAAAACTGGGGCACTGAAGCTTTCTTT.

This chain joins TRBV28 and TRBJ1-2, with D uncertain. Looked up from germline, CDR1 is MDHEN and CDR2 is SYDVKM. The CDR3 spans 16 residues. V lost 6 bases to trimming and J lost 0 bases, with 17 bases between them. In nucleotides, the CDR3 is TGTGCCAGCAGACACTGTGGCGACACCTCTAACTATGGCTACACCTTC. Protein sequence: CASRHCGDTSNYGYTF.

The chain uses TRBV5-4 and TRBJ1-1; TRBD1 matches at 9 bases. CDR3 size: 16 residues. CDR1 is SGHNT, CDR2 YYREEE, per germline (reference sequence). The junction had 11 bases not matched to a gene; V was cut back by 3 bases and J by 5 bases. The DNA for the CDR3 is TGTGCCAGCAGCTGTCCCGGGACAGGGCCGATAACTGAAGCTTTCTTT. It encodes CASSCPGTGPITEAFF.

CDR3: CASSVGGTTAGGEQYF. As DNA, the CDR3 is TGTGCCAGCAGCGTAGGGGGGACGACGGCCGGGGGCGAGCAGTACTTC. The gene calls are TRBV9 and TRBJ2-7; TRBD2 might be the D (6 bases). Trimming left V 0 bases short and J 6 bases short, with 19 bases between. The CDR3 length is 16 residues. Looked up from germline, CDR1 is SGDLS and CDR2 is YYNGEE.

The chain employs TRBV4-1 and TRBJ2-2; possibly TRBD1 for D (6 bases). This CDR3 spans 13 amino acids. Germline V CDR1 and CDR2: MGHRA, YSYEKL. V was shortened by 4 bases and J by 7 bases, with 10 bases between the two germline ends. The CDR3 region is CASSLTGRGELFF. As DNA, the CDR3 is TGCGCCAGCAGCCTTACAGGGCGCGGGGAGCTGTTTTTT.

J is TRBJ1-2 and V is TRBV7-9, with a tentative D call TRBD1 (6 bases). Trimming stripped 1 base from V and 12 bases from J, with 9 bases between. Germline V gives CDR1 SEHNR, CDR2 FQNEAQ (reference sequence). The CDR3 consists of 11 residues. CDR3 nucleotide sequence: TGTGCCAGCAGCTTAGTAGGGGGACACACCTTC. It is translated as CASSLVGGHTF.

The CDR3 coding sequence is TGCGCCAGCAGCTTGCCCCGTGGTAACAGGCTAACACAGAACTATGGCTACACCTTC. Amino acids: CASSLPRGNRLTQNYGYTF. The chain carries TRBV5-1 and TRBJ1-2; D may be TRBD1 (5 bases). The germline V and J ends were trimmed by 1 base and 2 bases, with 24 bases remaining between them. The CDR3 spans 19 residues. Germline V CDR1 and CDR2: SGHRS, YFSETQ.

The genes are TRBV18 and TRBJ1-1; 7 bases fit TRBD1. This CDR3 region has 16 residues. CDR1 is KGHSH and CDR2 is LQKENI in the germline V gene. With V trimmed by 3 bases and J by 1 base, 8 bases remained unmatched. The CDR3 sequence: CASSPLQGQQNTEAFF. Written as DNA, the CDR3 is TGTGCCAGCTCACCCCTTCAGGGACAGCAGAACACTGAAGCTTTCTTT.

This chain connects TRBV7-2 to TRBJ2-3; TRBD2 matches at 10 bases. With V trimmed by 1 base and J by 2 bases, 12 bases remained unmatched. Germline CDR1 and CDR2: SGHTA and FQGNSA. CDR3 length equals 19 residues. CDR3 sequence reads: CASSLGAPPLAGDTDTQYF. CDR3 coding DNA: TGTGCCAGCAGCTTAGGGGCCCCCCCTCTAGCGGGGGACACAGATACGCAGTATTTT.

The chain uses TRBV30 and TRBJ2-7; 7 bases map to TRBD1. Germline loops: CDR1 GTSNPN, CDR2 SVGIG (reference sequence). Germline trimming cut 2 bases from V and 5 bases from J; bases unmatched to any gene: 12. The CDR3 sequence is 15 residues long. CDR3 sequence reads: CAWSTQTGLVHEQYF. The CDR3 DNA sequence: TGTGCCTGGAGTACCCAGACAGGGTTGGTCCACGAGCAGTACTTC.

In the case of this clone: The junction differs from germline at one of its ends, possibly a read error. Other DNA sequences within the sample encode an identical CDR3. The rearrangement links TRBV6-6 to TRBJ1-6; 7 bases map to TRBD1. The CDR3 has 16 amino acids. The V gene's germline CDR1 is MNHNY and CDR2 SVGAGI (reference sequence). The DNA of the CDR3 is TGTGCCAGCAGTTACGGCAGGGACAGTTATAATTCCCCCCTCCACTTT. It codes for CASSYGRDSYNSPLHF.

This clone was counted only a few times. CDR3 in DNA: TGTGCCAGCAGCGGGGGACTAGCGGGGGGCTCTGGGGCCAACGTCCTGACTTTC. Amino acids: CASSGGLAGGSGANVLTF. The chain has TRBV9 and TRBJ2-6; TRBD2 agrees at 15 bases. Germline V lookup: CDR1 SGDLS, CDR2 YYNGEE. The J segment lost 0 bases and the V segment lost 3 bases, leaving 1 base of the junction unmatched. The CDR3 sequence is 18 residues long.

The rearrangement joins TRBV5-4 to TRBJ1-2; 8 bases agree with TRBD1. The length of the CDR3 is 15 residues. V gave up 4 bases and J gave up 5 bases; unmatched junction bases: 10. Germline V gene data show CDR1 as SGHNT and CDR2 as YYREEE (reference sequence). CDR3 nucleotides: TGTGCCAGCAGCCCACGAGGGGGACAGGCATATGGCTACACCTTC. Translated: CASSPRGGQAYGYTF.